These 18 T cell receptor beta chains were sequenced from one sample in a study of EBV T-cell therapy then PD-1 blockade in nasopharyngeal carcinoma. Their recognized antigens are unknown. The time point was: 266 days after commencement of treatment, after nivolumab therapy. Documented treatment: AdE1-LMPpoly-expanded autologous EBV-specific T-cell therapy followed by anti-PD-1 nivolumab. Sequencing used immunoSEQ multiplex PCR; TCRdb keeps in-frame clones, though not all of them. The table records fewer than 25,000 clones, about 88% of them present only once. This material consisted of CD8+ T cells from blood, taken around day 250 from a patient whose treatment included autologous EBV-specific T cells and nivolumab. These receptors came from a man in his forties with nasopharyngeal carcinoma.

CDR3 sequence reads: CATPGFYGYTF. In nucleotides, the CDR3 is TGTGCCACCCCGGGGTTTTATGGCTACACCTTC. This chain uses TRBV6-5 with TRBJ1-2; D gene uncertain. Germline CDR1 reads MNHEY; CDR2 reads SVGAGI. The V gene lost 10 bases and the J gene lost 5 bases, with 11 bases spanning the gap. The CDR3 sequence is 11 residues long.

The chain combines TRBV9 with TRBJ2-5; D might be TRBD2 (6 bases). The CDR3 is 15 amino acids. Trimming shortened V by 0 bases and J by 1 base, and 10 bases separated the two germline ends. The germline CDR1 and CDR2 sequences are SGDLS and YYNGEE. CDR3 sequence reads: CASSVGGGIQETQYF. The CDR3 DNA follows: TGTGCCAGCAGCGTAGGAGGCGGGATCCAAGAGACCCAGTACTTC.

This clone was seen only once. The V and J genes are TRBV4-2 and TRBJ2-1; maybe TRBD1 (5 bases). This CDR3 has 16 amino acids. Germline lookup yields CDR1 LGHNA and CDR2 YNFKEQ. With 3 bases removed from V and 2 bases from J, the gap between germline ends came to 14 bases. Here the CDR3 DNA reads TGTGCCAGCAGCCAGGCAGGACAACTGGCCTACAATGAGCAGTTCTTC. The encoded protein is CASSQAGQLAYNEQFF.

The chain carries TRBV9 and TRBJ1-1; D call uncertain. The CDR3 extends over 13 amino acids. CDR1 and CDR2 from the germline V gene are SGDLS and YYNGEE. Trimming removed 1 base at V and 6 bases at J, with 10 bases between. The CDR3 sequence is CASSVSPSSEAFF. CDR3 sequence (DNA): TGTGCCAGCAGCGTATCCCCTTCGTCTGAAGCTTTCTTT.

The rearrangement uses TRBV6-4 and TRBJ2-3, with D possibly TRBD2 on 7 matching bases. CDR1 MRHNA and CDR2 SNTAGT come from the germline V gene. The CDR3 has 17 residues. The V and J ends lost 0 bases and 0 bases respectively, with 13 bases between them. The CDR3 loop is CASSDSVGGGSTDTQYF. CDR3 bases: TGTGCCAGCAGTGACTCCGTAGGGGGGGGAAGCACAGATACGCAGTATTTT.

This rearrangement joins TRBV9 to TRBJ2-3; 11 bases are a match to TRBD2. This CDR3 is 17 amino acids long. V shed 0 bases, J shed 5 bases, and the junction held 8 bases outside the gene matches. Germline-derived CDR1 and CDR2 are SGDLS and YYNGEE. DNA of the CDR3: TGTGCCAGCAGCGTAGGGCTAGCGGGGGGCCAGGGAGATACGCAGTATTTT. Its protein is CASSVGLAGGQGDTQYF.

This sequence joins TRBV6-5 and TRBJ2-7; D assignment may be TRBD1 or TRBD2 (5 bases each). The CDR3 length is 11 residues. The ends were cut back, 2 bases at V and 6 bases at J, with 5 bases in the middle. Germline assignment: CDR1 MNHEY and CDR2 SVGAGI. The CDR3 nucleotides read TGTGCCAGCAGTTACGGGGGCGAGCAGTACTTC. It codes for CASSYGGEQYF.

The rearrangement joins TRBV7-9 to TRBJ2-7; possible D gene TRBD1, 6 bases. Germline CDR1 reads SEHNR; CDR2 reads FQNEAQ (reference sequence). This CDR3 has 14 residues. Deletions cut 5 bases from V and 2 bases from J, with 13 bases between. CDR3 protein: CASSRTAHPYEQYF. DNA for the CDR3: TGTGCCAGCAGCCGGACAGCTCACCCCTACGAGCAGTACTTC.

The chain recombines TRBV4-1 with TRBJ1-2; D unclear. The CDR3 is made up of 14 amino acids. Trimming removed 0 bases from V and 2 bases from J, with 7 bases in between. Germline CDR1 MGHRA, CDR2 YSYEKL. Written as DNA, the CDR3 is TGCGCCAGCAGCCAAGACTGGAAGAACTATGGCTACACCTTC. It yields the protein CASSQDWKNYGYTF.

This chain joins TRBV19 and TRBJ1-1; D unclear. With 3 bases removed from V and 0 bases from J, the gap between germline ends came to 8 bases. The CDR3 sequence is 14 residues long. Germline V gives CDR1 LNHDA, CDR2 SQIVND (reference sequence). The chain's CDR3 is CASSIGVMNTEAFF. The CDR3 bases are TGTGCCAGTAGTATCGGGGTAATGAACACTGAAGCTTTCTTT. The full variable domain, its missing parts supplied by reference TRBV19 and TRBJ1-1, is DGGITQSPKYLFRKEGQNVTLSCEQNLNHDAMYWYRQDPGQGLRLIYYSQIVNDFQKGDIAEGYSVSREKKESFPLTVTSAQKNPTAFYLCASSIGVMNTEAFFGQGTRLTVV.

This clone was counted a single time. The chain links TRBV2 to TRBJ2-1, with 7 bases aligning to TRBD1. The CDR3 sequence is 11 residues long. The J segment lost 15 bases and the V segment lost 1 base, leaving 3 bases of the junction unmatched. Germline V CDR1 and CDR2: SNHLY, FYNNEI. Written as DNA, the CDR3 is TGTGCCAGCAGTGAAGGGGGACAGTCGTTCTTC. Translating it yields CASSEGGQSFF. Variable domain in full (rest from reference TRBV2 and TRBJ2-1): EPEVTQTPSHQVTQMGQEVILRCVPISNHLYFYWYRQILGQKVEFLVSFYNNEISEKSEIFDDQFSVERPDGSNFTLKIRSTKLEDSAMYFCASSEGGQSFFGPGTRLTVL.

This rearrangement joins TRBV7-2 to TRBJ1-3; 10 bases are a match to TRBD1. CDR3 length: 15 amino acids. The V gene's germline CDR1 is SGHTA and CDR2 FQGNSA. J was trimmed by 4 bases and V by 5 bases; bases with no gene match: 5. As DNA, the CDR3 is TGTGCCAGCAGCCTGGGACAGGGGACAGGAAACACCATATATTTT. Its protein is CASSLGQGTGNTIYF. Using reference TRBV7-2 and TRBJ1-3 for the parts outside the CDR3, the full variable domain is GAGVSQSPSNKVTEKGKDVELRCDPISGHTALYWYRQSLGQGLEFLIYFQGNSAPDKSGLPSDRFSAERTGGSVSTLTIQRTQQEDSAVYLCASSLGQGTGNTIYFGEGSWLTVV.

The chain joins TRBV5-6 to TRBJ1-2, with 7 bases lining up with TRBD1. Trimming at V came to 6 bases and at J to 2 bases, leaving 4 bases not matched to a gene. Germline lookup yields CDR1 SGHDT and CDR2 YYEEEE. CDR3 length: 13 residues. The CDR3 nucleotides are TGTGCCAGCACGACGGACAGGAACTATGGCTACACCTTC. Amino acids: CASTTDRNYGYTF.

This clone was detected only once. J is TRBJ1-1 and V is TRBV27; D unclear. The CDR3 sequence is 14 residues long. Trimming took off 2 bases at V and 5 bases at J, with 12 bases between the two ends. The germline CDR1 and CDR2 sequences are MNHEY and SMNVEV (reference sequence). In nucleotides, the CDR3 is TGTGCCAGCAGTTTAGGGAGGGTTAGGACTGAAGCTTTCTTT. This translates into CASSLGRVRTEAFF.

For the CDR3, the DNA is TGTGCCAGCAGCGCAGGGGACGAGCAGTACTTC. This codes for CASSAGDEQYF. The chain carries TRBV5-4 and TRBJ2-7; a weak D match, TRBD1 (6 bases). The CDR3 has 11 residues. Germline V CDR1 and CDR2: SGHNT, YYREEE (reference sequence). V gave up 4 bases and J gave up 5 bases, with 7 bases separating them.

The V gene is TRBV12-3 or TRBV12-4, the J gene TRBJ2-5, with D unclear. The CDR3 contains 11 residues. Deletions cut 4 bases from V and 9 bases from J, with 9 bases between. The CDR3 protein is CASSWAVAQYF. The CDR3 DNA follows: TGTGCCAGCAGTTGGGCGGTGGCCCAGTACTTC.

This clone occurred a few times. The gene calls are TRBV6-1 and TRBJ2-6; D may be TRBD1 (6 bases). V gave up 3 bases and J gave up 0 bases, with 6 bases separating them. The CDR3 sequence is 15 residues long. Germline loops: CDR1 MNHNS, CDR2 SASEGT. CDR3 loop: CASSEDSSGANVLTF. The CDR3 DNA sequence: TGTGCCAGCAGTGAGGACAGCTCTGGGGCCAACGTCCTGACTTTC.

V gene TRBV13 combines with J gene TRBJ2-5; 12 bases are shared with TRBD1. There are 16 residues in the CDR3. Per the germline V gene, CDR1 is PRHDT and CDR2 is FYEKMQ (reference sequence). V dropped 5 bases and J dropped 3; count of bases not matched to a gene: 7. The CDR3 DNA reads TGTGCCAGCAGCGTTTGGGACAGGGGGCGGGAAGAGACCCAGTACTTC. The encoded protein is CASSVWDRGREETQYF.